This note documents a single T cell receptor beta chain sequence. This specimen belongs to a study of chemoradiotherapy in HPV16-positive cancers. Germline CDR1 is MNHNS and CDR2 is SASEGT. CDR3 size: 14 residues. The germline V and J ends were trimmed by 7 bases and 8 bases, with 20 bases remaining between them. Samples were taken several times over chemoradiotherapy. The data were produced by immunoSEQ multiplex PCR, yet TCRdb's version contains in-frame clones alone and is incomplete. The sample consists of some 35,000 clones, about 90% of them appearing once. The material was blood, obtained from a patient who underwent chemoradiotherapy. The chain has TRBV6-1 and TRBJ1-2; D gene uncertain. The receptor's source is a human donor with HPV-associated anogenital cancer. CDR3 sequence (DNA): TGTGCCAGCACGCCCCTCACGTGGAGTTGGGGCTACACCTTC. Translation: CASTPLTWSWGYTF.